A single sample gave rise to the 29 T cell receptor beta chains below, sequenced in a study of shared clonotypes between healthy human individuals. Repertoires were generated with immunoSEQ multiplex PCR, while TCRdb's copy carries only in-frame clones and drops some. The top ten clones hold 0.37% of a sample with a few million clones, 92% of them seen once. Sequences were obtained from naive CD4+ T cells from PBMCs. This sample's subset: CD45RA+ positively selected. The origin of the receptors is a man aged 18-30 years in good health. Some clones in this sample may be carry-over from other donors' samples.

The chain uses TRBV4-3 and TRBJ2-1; TRBD2 agrees at 7 bases. The ends lost 1 base at V and 0 bases at J; junction bases unmatched: 3. CDR3 size: 16 residues. Germline V gene data show CDR1 as LGHNA and CDR2 as YSLEER. CDR3 bases: TGCGCCAGCAGCCAAGGTCCTAGCGGCTCCTACAATGAGCAGTTCTTC. This translates into CASSQGPSGSYNEQFF.

The rearrangement uses TRBV28 and TRBJ1-1; D perhaps matches TRBD1 (5 bases). Trimming shortened V by 5 bases and J by 6 bases, and 10 bases separated the two germline ends. The CDR3 consists of 12 residues. The germline V gene encodes CDR1 MDHEN and CDR2 SYDVKM. The chain's CDR3 is CASSLQQAEAFF. The CDR3 DNA reads TGTGCCAGCAGTCTTCAACAGGCTGAAGCTTTCTTT.

The chain is built from TRBV27 and TRBJ2-1; D is perhaps TRBD2 (6 bases). This CDR3 is 15 amino acids long. Trimming stripped 4 bases from V and 3 bases from J, with 13 bases between. Germline loops: CDR1 MNHEY, CDR2 SMNVEV (reference sequence). This chain's CDR3 is CASSSPRLDYNEQFF. Here the CDR3 DNA reads TGTGCCAGCAGTTCCCCGAGACTAGACTACAATGAGCAGTTCTTC.

DNA of the CDR3: TGTGCCAGCTCACCACAATGGGAGATGAACACTGAAGCTTTCTTT. This codes for CASSPQWEMNTEAFF. V is TRBV18 and J is TRBJ1-1; no firm D call. CDR3 size: 15 residues. V dropped 1 base and J dropped 0 bases, with 9 bases sitting between them. Germline V gene data show CDR1 as KGHSH and CDR2 as LQKENI.

Of note for this clone: Other DNA sequences in the sample encode the same CDR3. This chain links TRBV7-3 with TRBJ2-1; TRBD2 matches at 7 bases. This CDR3 region has 15 residues. Germline CDR1 SGHTA, CDR2 FQGTGA. After removal of 2 bases from V and 4 bases from J, the junction contained 5 bases not matched to a gene. The CDR3 spells CASSLGLAAYNEQFF. DNA for the CDR3: TGTGCCAGCAGCTTAGGGCTAGCGGCGTACAATGAGCAGTTCTTC. Full variable domain (remainder filled in from reference TRBV7-3 and TRBJ2-1): GAGVSQTPSNKVTEKGKYVELRCDPISGHTALYWYRQSLGQGPEFLIYFQGTGAADDSGLPNDRFFAVRPEGSVSTLKIQRTERGDSAVYLCASSLGLAAYNEQFFGPGTRLTVL.

V usage is TRBV7-3 and J usage is TRBJ2-7; D remains unclear. Germline V CDR1 and CDR2: SGHTA, FQGTGA. The CDR3 extends over 13 amino acids. V dropped 3 bases and J dropped 1 base, with 7 bases sitting between them. Here the CDR3 reads CASSLAGSYEQYF. CDR3 coding DNA: TGTGCCAGCAGCTTGGCAGGATCCTACGAGCAGTACTTC.

The chain links TRBV5-1 to TRBJ2-5; either TRBD1 or TRBD2 may supply D (5 bases each). The CDR3 covers 15 residues. V lost 4 bases, J lost 5 bases, and 18 bases lay in between. The germline CDR1 and CDR2 sequences are SGHRS and YFSETQ. The CDR3 DNA follows: TGCGCCAGCAGCCCTCCGGGACGCGGCGGGGAGACCCAGTACTTC. It codes for CASSPPGRGGETQYF.

J is TRBJ1-5 and V is TRBV5-1, with D perhaps matching TRBD1 (5 bases). Trimming pared 7 bases from V and 5 bases from J, leaving 22 bases between. The CDR3 has 16 residues. CDR1 SGHRS and CDR2 YFSETQ come from the germline V gene. The CDR3 is CASPSRGVGTHQPQHF. The CDR3 bases are TGCGCCAGCCCATCAAGAGGGGTCGGTACGCATCAGCCCCAGCATTTT.

The gene calls are TRBV20-1 and TRBJ1-2; D gene ambiguous. V dropped 7 bases and J dropped 4 bases, with 1 base sitting between them. The CDR3 length is 8 residues. Looked up from germline, CDR1 is DFQATT and CDR2 is SNEGSKA (reference sequence). CDR3 residues: CSGYGYTF. Written as DNA, the CDR3 is TGCAGTGGCTATGGCTACACCTTC.

This chain joins TRBV2 and TRBJ1-5; the D is unclear. Per germline, CDR1 SNHLY and CDR2 FYNNEI. The CDR3 is made up of 14 amino acids. V was cut by 6 bases and J by 3 bases, with 12 bases left in between. CDR3 coding DNA: TGTGCCAGCAGGTTTGGGCAGTTCAATCAGCCCCAGCATTTT. It codes for CASRFGQFNQPQHF.

The chain couples TRBV10-3 to TRBJ2-1; D possibly uses TRBD1 or TRBD2 (5 bases each). This CDR3 has 12 amino acids. Germline CDR1 is ENHRY and CDR2 is SYGVKD. The V end lost 6 bases, the J end lost 5 bases, and 8 bases lay between the germline ends. The CDR3 nucleotides read TGTGCCATCAGAGGGGACCACAATGAGCAGTTCTTC. This translates into CAIRGDHNEQFF.

CDR3 loop: CASSYGWGVQPQHF. In DNA form, the CDR3 reads TGTGCCAGCAGTTACGGATGGGGAGTTCAGCCCCAGCATTTT. The gene calls are TRBV6-5 and TRBJ1-5; D remains ambiguous. V dropped 2 bases and J dropped 6 bases, with 11 bases sitting between them. The CDR3 covers 14 residues. CDR1 and CDR2 (germline): MNHEY, SVGAGI.

V and J are TRBV2 and TRBJ2-7; the D is unclear. The germline V gene has CDR1 SNHLY and CDR2 FYNNEI. V gave up 4 bases and J gave up 0 bases, with 7 bases separating them. This CDR3 comprises 13 residues. The CDR3 bases are TGTGCCAGCAGTGTGGCTACCTCCTACGAGCAGTACTTC. It is translated as CASSVATSYEQYF.

The chain employs TRBV2 and TRBJ1-1; D is unclear. This CDR3 contains 14 residues. With 3 bases removed from V and 0 bases from J, the gap between germline ends came to 8 bases. Germline V CDR1 and CDR2: SNHLY, FYNNEI. CDR3 coding DNA: TGTGCCAGCAGTGATAAATACATGAACACTGAAGCTTTCTTT. This gives the protein CASSDKYMNTEAFF.

The CDR3 coding sequence is TGTGCCAGCAGTTCTTTAGCGGGGGGCAACACTAATGAAAAACTGTTTTTT. Translation: CASSSLAGGNTNEKLFF. The V and J genes are TRBV27 and TRBJ1-4, with a tentative D call TRBD1 (6 bases). CDR3 length: 17 amino acids. CDR1 is MNHEY, CDR2 SMNVEV, per germline (reference sequence). Deletions cut 4 bases from V and 2 bases from J, with 17 bases between.

This chain uses TRBV28 with TRBJ1-5; D not certain. Germline V gene sequence: CDR1 MDHEN, CDR2 SYDVKM. Between the trimmed V and J ends, which lost 2 bases and 0 bases, there was a span of 8 bases. The CDR3 is 15 residues long. The chain's CDR3 is CASSLILYSNQPQHF. The CDR3, as DNA: TGTGCCAGCAGTTTAATCCTCTATAGCAATCAGCCCCAGCATTTT.

The genes are TRBV7-2 and TRBJ2-7; D is possibly TRBD2 (5 bases). The ends were cut back, 4 bases at V and 0 bases at J, with 10 bases in the middle. Germline V gives CDR1 SGHTA, CDR2 FQGNSA. The CDR3 totals 14 residues. CDR3 sequence reads: CASSSPGISYEQYF. The CDR3 DNA reads as TGTGCCAGCAGCTCTCCCGGGATCTCCTACGAGCAGTACTTC.

The rearrangement joins TRBV28 to TRBJ1-5; 7 nucleotides match TRBD1. This CDR3 is built from 14 residues. The V gene's germline CDR1 is MDHEN and CDR2 SYDVKM. The J segment lost 3 bases and the V segment lost 9 bases, leaving 8 bases of the junction unmatched. The CDR3 nucleotides read TGTGCCAGTTCCAGGGGGGCGGTCAATCAGCCCCAGCATTTT. Encoded protein: CASSRGAVNQPQHF.

The chain employs TRBV6-6 and TRBJ1-4; 10 positions match TRBD1. The germline V gene has CDR1 MNHNY and CDR2 SVGAGI (reference sequence). CDR3 length equals 15 residues. The V and J ends lost 6 bases and 5 bases, in that order; junction bases with no gene match: 6. The CDR3 loop reads CASSSPGQGNEKLFF. As DNA, the CDR3 is TGTGCCAGCAGCTCCCCGGGACAGGGGAATGAAAAACTGTTTTTT.

V gene TRBV28 combines with J gene TRBJ1-4, with a possible D match to TRBD1 (6 bases). Trimming took off 4 bases at V and 8 bases at J, with 17 bases between the two ends. CDR1 is MDHEN and CDR2 is SYDVKM in the germline V gene. This CDR3 is built from 15 residues. CDR3 DNA: TGTGCCAGCAGTTCCCCCCAACAGGGAAGAGAAAAACTGTTTTTT. The encoded protein is CASSSPQQGREKLFF.

The CDR3 reads CAIRPGLAGLNEQFF. As DNA, the CDR3 is TGTGCCATCAGACCGGGACTAGCGGGACTCAATGAGCAGTTCTTC. The chain links TRBV10-3 to TRBJ2-1, with 13 bases that match TRBD2. CDR3 length: 15 amino acids. Germline CDR1 ENHRY, CDR2 SYGVKD. J gave up 6 bases and V 6 bases, and 5 bases lay outside the gene matches.

The V gene is TRBV19, the J gene TRBJ1-3; D gene unclear. The V and J ends lost 6 bases and 6 bases respectively, with 15 bases between them. The CDR3 has 14 residues. Germline CDR1 reads LNHDA; CDR2 reads SQIVND (reference sequence). This CDR3 is CASSALDAENTIYF. CDR3 in DNA: TGTGCCAGTAGCGCCCTAGACGCTGAAAACACCATATATTTT.

Of note for this clone: Within the sample, other DNA sequences also encode this same CDR3. The rearrangement uses TRBV5-1 and TRBJ2-5; D is unresolved. Trimming removed 4 bases from V and 3 bases from J, with 7 bases in between. CDR3 length equals 12 residues. Germline V gene sequence: CDR1 SGHRS, CDR2 YFSETQ. As DNA, the CDR3 is TGCGCCAGCAGCCAGCCCGAAGAGACCCAGTACTTC. Translated, it gives CASSQPEETQYF.

This rearrangement joins TRBV2 to TRBJ1-1, with TRBD1 as a possible D gene (5 bases). The CDR3 covers 14 residues. The V end lost 6 bases, the J end lost 11 bases, and 22 bases lay between the germline ends. CDR1 and CDR2 from the germline V gene are SNHLY and FYNNEI. CDR3 DNA: TGTGCCAGCAGGGATACAGGCGGCGGTATACGGGCTTTCTTT. It translates to CASRDTGGGIRAFF.

Comments on this clone: Mismatch with germline at one junction end may stem from a read error. The chain combines TRBV6-1 with TRBJ2-4; D gene ambiguous. This CDR3 is built from 12 residues. CDR1 MNHNS and CDR2 SASEGT come from the germline V gene. CDR3 in DNA: TGTGCCAGCAGCGAAGGCAAAAACATTCAGTACTTC. Amino acid sequence: CASSEGKNIQYF.

This clone was observed a single time. The rearrangement uses TRBV7-3 and TRBJ1-1; maybe TRBD1 (5 bases). In germline, CDR1 is SGHTA, CDR2 FQGTGA. V lost 2 bases to trimming and J lost 4 bases, with 11 bases between them. This CDR3 region has 14 residues. The CDR3 loop reads CASSLYPGTTEAFF. CDR3 DNA: TGTGCCAGCAGCTTATACCCAGGGACCACTGAAGCTTTCTTT.

This clone was seen more than once but under ten times. The chain uses TRBV6-6 and TRBJ2-7; 7 positions match TRBD1. The germline V gene has CDR1 MNHNY and CDR2 SVGAGI (reference sequence). The junction had 10 bases not matched to a gene; V was cut back by 7 bases and J by 4 bases. The CDR3 length is 14 residues. The CDR3 loop is CASTSRDRVYEQYF. The CDR3 bases are TGTGCCAGCACCTCCCGGGACAGAGTATACGAGCAGTACTTC.

This rearrangement joins TRBV7-3 to TRBJ2-2, with 12 bases matching TRBD2. With V trimmed by 5 bases and J by 7 bases, 8 bases remained unmatched. This CDR3 contains 16 residues. Germline-derived CDR1 and CDR2 are SGHTA and FQGTGA. CDR3 sequence reads: CASSLLAGGPGGELFF. The CDR3 DNA reads TGTGCCAGCAGCCTTCTAGCGGGAGGGCCAGGCGGGGAGCTGTTTTTT.

The rearrangement uses TRBV28 and TRBJ1-2; D not certain. V gave up 3 bases and J gave up 7 bases, with 12 bases separating them. CDR1 is MDHEN and CDR2 is SYDVKM in the germline V gene. This CDR3 region has 13 residues. The CDR3 region has the DNA TGTGCCAGCAGTTTTATAGTGGAGTTTGGCTACACCTTC. Protein product: CASSFIVEFGYTF.